The T cell receptor (beta chain) under discussion was sequenced for a study of cytomegalovirus exposure and HLA in healthy donors (dated by TCRdb to between 2016 and 2019). Broadly, across the study: An earlier analysis of approximately 640 of the donors reported approximately 270 Gb of sequence data and roughly 110 million unique TCR beta sequences from 190 million or so T cells. Roughly 300 gigabases of sequencing data and around 80 million unique TCR sequences made up an early release that covered fewer than 650 HLA-typed donors. Of the roughly 400 genotyped donors, roughly 80% were placed in the genetic ancestry cluster associated with self-reported Caucasian donors. The aim of the study was to test whether cataloging public T cell receptors could identify signatures of past pathogen exposure. The T cell repertoires of several hundred subjects were profiled by immunosequencing and related to cytomegalovirus serostatus. Besides the first cohort of 550 to 750 subjects, a separate validation cohort made up of about 120 different subjects was used. High-throughput TCR immunosequencing, statistical association of individual TCRs with disease status, and machine learning were combined to predict cytomegalovirus infection status. In a later analysis, previously published TCR beta repertoires from about 670 donors were re-analyzed and high-resolution HLA genotyping was added so that TCR occurrence patterns could be studied. The later analysis used no new phenotypic data to find candidate immune exposures, relying instead on TCR beta sequences and their occurrence across donors. An earlier analysis of nearly 600 of the donors applied high-throughput TCR beta sequencing to assess whether each TCR beta V gene segment acted as functional or pseudogenic. Donor age, sex, ethnicity and CMV serostatus were compiled alongside the repertoire data. Genome-wide SNP genotypes for about three fifths of the 666 donors were used in a later genetic analysis, which treated that subset as a discovery cohort. Every discovery cohort repertoire had been produced on one sequencing platform. HLA typing covered class I and class II loci at four-digit resolution. Typing coverage differed by locus: A, B, C, DRB1 and DQB1 were typed in roughly 620-640 donors, DQA1 in about 500, DPA1 in 600 to 610, and DPB1 in just under 490. Several DR-DQ haplotypes were handled as single units for association and clustering, since linkage in the cohort was strong. Across approximately 420 genotyped donors of the cohort, an average of about 240,000 unique TCR beta nucleotide sequences per donor were sequenced, and roughly 20% of those sequences were non-productive.

In total, over 600 healthy bone marrow donors made up the cohort. Cohort members were all nominally healthy when sampled, although unrecorded immune exposures were likely present. The donor was CMV seronegative and was included in the group of hundreds of seronegative cohort members. Every donor gave a peripheral blood sample, and the peripheral blood mononuclear cells from that sample were used for TCR beta sequencing. The Qiagen DNeasy Blood Extraction Kit was used to extract genomic DNA from the blood cell samples. Regarding this clone: This clone's antigen is unknown. The input lacks base qualities; no much larger clone sits a single base away.

Overall study results and their limits: Specific HLA alleles were associated with about 17,000 TCR beta sequences at a false discovery rate of 0.05 in a later analysis. Some IMGT-functional V segments, including TRBV6-2 and TRBV6-3, could not be told apart with the 87-base-pair reads, so those segments were excluded. According to the authors, the approach could potentially be generalized to other disease states and immunological phenotypes. Because HLA typing was missing for some donors at each locus, association tests included only the typed subset. Immune exposure information for the cohort was limited to CMV serostatus. A further reported finding was that TCR beta sequences accurately predicted the HLA-A and HLA-B alleles for most subjects in the first cohort. When HLA alleles, especially DR and DQ, strongly co-occurred, TCR associations were difficult to assign to individual alleles. Only TCR beta chains were sequenced in this cohort, and the absence of alpha or paired-chain data limited detectable features. Sequencing depth was assumed to be roughly uniform across donors in the presence/absence analyses, though that assumption may not hold. A cluster of highly shared sequence variants was judged likely to be a technical artifact of the sequencing pipeline. Compared with equally common non-associated chains, HLA-associated TCR beta chains in a later analysis were more clonally expanded and had lower generation probabilities. In an earlier analysis of several hundred of the donors, most TCR beta V segments were observed in productive rearrangements about 87% or about 30% of the time, broadly matching IMGT annotations. The classifier was reported to diagnose cytomegalovirus status with high specificity and sensitivity in both the original and validation cohorts. Most TCR sequences were observed very rarely across donors, whereas some public TCRs were present in many individuals. A total of 150 to 200 TCR beta chains were listed by the study as associated with cytomegalovirus. Compared with the approximately 710-donor mean, donors in an Asian-associated ancestry cluster had fewer N-insertions in productive TCRs, according to a later genetic analysis. A later genetic analysis associated a missense DCLRE1C variant with V-gene and J-gene trimming of TCR beta chains, and an independent cohort replicated the association. Several of the top co-occurrence clusters appeared to be linked to parvovirus B19, influenza, CMV and Epstein-Barr virus, according to a later analysis. In vitro tests confirmed that three of the cytomegalovirus-associated TCR beta chains recognize cytomegalovirus antigens. Because counts were too low, about 18 rarely observed V segments, including chromosome 9 orphons, were excluded from the earlier analysis of around 590 of the donors. Linkage disequilibrium might explain the correlated functional status among segregating V segments, but an unknown experimental factor could not be ruled out. According to a later analysis, most CMV-associated TCR beta chains appeared to be HLA-restricted, and the HLA associations seemed to be driven largely by CMV exposure. In a later analysis, the rate of TCR association differed among HLA loci, with DRB1 alleles having the most associated TCRs and HLA-C alleles having the fewest.

CDR1 and CDR2, looked up from the germline V gene, are SNHLY and FYNNEI. Measured from the cysteine to the phenylalanine, the CDR3 is 15 residues long. Just CDR3 DNA is preserved here, 45 bases in frame from base 1. V is cut back by 5 bases and J by 2 bases, with 8 bases in the junction unmatched. Library creation used the immunoSEQ multiplex PCR assay. The multiplex PCR relied on a mix of 60 forward primers for TCR Vbeta segments and 13 reverse primers for TCR Jbeta segments. Amplification of the CDR3 region of rearranged TCR beta genes was performed with a multiplex PCR assay on genomic DNA. The amplified TCR beta libraries were sequenced on the Illumina HiSeq System as 87-base-pair reads. The original methods were these. A later analysis counted 75 million to 100 million unique TCR beta chains across the 640 or so repertoires, and approximately 11 million of these chains were shared by at least two donors. To remove PCR and sequencing errors, raw reads were error-corrected and collapsed into unique sequences using a nearest-neighbor algorithm that merged closely related sequences. CDR3 sequences were aligned to IMGT reference sequences to assign V, D and J gene segments. For a sequence to be retained, a match of at least six nucleotides to both a V gene segment and a J gene segment was required. Rearrangements were classified as productive when the CDR3 lacked stop codons and remained in frame with V and J, and all other rearrangements were classified as non-productive. CDR3 was defined according to IMGT convention as the region running from the second conserved V-encoded cysteine to the conserved J-encoded phenylalanine. In an earlier analysis of some 550 of the donors, sequences lacking an unambiguous match to a single V gene segment were excluded. In an earlier analysis of approximately 560 of the donors, a V segment was called functional when productive rearrangements were above 56.7%, and segregating when the standard deviation between donors exceeded 5%. A statistical classification framework was built for diagnosing cytomegalovirus status from the catalog of TCR beta chain sequences. A later analysis assigned V and J genes by comparing TCR nucleotide sequences with IMGT/GENE-DB human TR gene sequences. In a later analysis, CDR3 sequences and most-parsimonious VDJ recombination scenarios were assigned using the TCRdist pipeline. A later analysis defined each TCR beta chain by its CDR3 amino acid sequence plus V-gene family, and excluded reads lacking a unique V-gene family. In a later analysis, 450 to 600 highly shared, low-generation-probability nucleotide sequences were removed to address suspected cross-contamination and a sequencing artifact. In a later analysis, a clonal expansion index for each public chain was calculated from normalized within-repertoire ranks of inferred template counts. A later analysis computed generation probabilities with a VDJ recombination model fitted to out-of-frame rearrangements, and checked the results against IGoR. A later analysis scored TCR-TCR, TCR-HLA and TCR-CMV co-occurrence with hypergeometric tests, applying a repertoire-size bias correction to TCR pairs. A later analysis estimated false discovery rates by permuting HLA or CMV assignments 20 times. A later analysis grouped co-occurring TCRs with DBSCAN, adding TCRdist sequence similarity when clustering within HLA-allele-positive subsets. Repertoires with fewer than 30,000 or more than 120,000 public chains, plus five repertoires with anomalous nucleotide sharing, were excluded from co-occurrence clustering. Entries here come from immuneACCESS through TCRdb and include only in-frame sequences with V and J called. Some clones fail to appear in such tables; in the studies checked, an unresolved V gene covers under half of the shortfall, and the cause of the remainder is unknown. From that table come the V and J calls and clone size; the DNA was used to work out D and trimming. This sample gives about 200,000 clones in total; 80% to 85% of them show up just once. The ten largest account for 0.95% to 1.4% of the sample.

The receptor's source is a woman aged 40 to 50 in good health and CMV-seronegative. Recombination joined TRBV2 with TRBJ2-7; TRBD2 matches 8 bases in the middle. Sample: PBMCs. The nucleotide sequence reads as follows: TGTGCCAGCAGTACCGCGGCGGGAGGAACCTACGAGCAGTACTTC. Its amino acids are CASSTAAGGTYEQYF.